Below, 23 T cell receptor beta chains from the same sample are listed, as sequenced in a study of metastatic and nonmetastatic thyroid tumors. All patients were untreated before thyroid surgery. TCRdb re-called the PCR reads via MiXCR. In the table there are roughly 70,000 clones, roughly 18% of which are singletons. Source material: blood. The receptors shown here come from a female donor with papillary thyroid cancer or a benign thyroid nodule (not recorded which). Some clones in this sample may be carry-over from other donors' samples.

This clone was recorded a few times. V and J are TRBV6-1 and TRBJ2-7; 9 positions agree with TRBD2. This CDR3 is 17 amino acids long. Germline lookup yields CDR1 MNHNS and CDR2 SASEGT. Unmatched junction bases numbered 10, after V lost 4 bases and J lost 0 bases. The CDR3 loop is CASSVIPRLAVSYEQYF. The CDR3 DNA is TGTGCCAGCAGTGTCATACCTCGACTAGCGGTCTCCTACGAGCAGTACTTC.

The J gene is TRBJ2-6, the V gene TRBV20-1; 10 bases align to TRBD2. The CDR3 has 17 residues. J gave up 0 bases and V 3 bases, and 5 bases lay outside the gene matches. Per the germline V gene, CDR1 is DFQATT and CDR2 is SNEGSKA (reference sequence). CDR3 amino acids: CSASGGTSVSGANVLTF. CDR3 nucleotides: TGCAGTGCTAGTGGGGGGACTAGCGTCTCTGGGGCCAACGTCCTGACTTTC.

The rearrangement links TRBV20-1 to TRBJ1-2; D remains unclear. This CDR3 has 10 residues. V shed 3 bases and J shed 4 bases, with 3 bases lying between them. Looked up from germline, CDR1 is DFQATT and CDR2 is SNEGSKA (reference sequence). For the CDR3, the DNA is TGCAGTGCTAGGCGCTATGGCTACACCTTC. This translates into CSARRYGYTF.

The chain carries TRBV12-3 or TRBV12-4 and TRBJ2-1; D is undetermined. The V end was cut by 3 bases, the J end by 1 base, with 7 bases between. The CDR3 has 14 amino acids. The CDR3, as DNA: TGTGCCAGCAGTTTCCCCGGGTCCTACAATGAGCAGTTCTTC. Amino acid sequence: CASSFPGSYNEQFF.

The count of this clone is one. The chain employs TRBV2 and TRBJ2-2, with a weak D call TRBD2 (5 bases). In germline, CDR1 is SNHLY, CDR2 FYNNEI. Between the trimmed V and J ends, which lost 3 bases and 2 bases, there was a span of 13 bases. The CDR3 length is 16 residues. CDR3 DNA sequence: TGTGCCAGCAGTGATTTAGGAGGACTCAACACCGGGGAGCTGTTTTTT. Translation: CASSDLGGLNTGELFF.

This clone appeared many times. V gene TRBV6-1 combines with J gene TRBJ1-1; D gene unclear. The V gene's germline CDR1 is MNHNS and CDR2 SASEGT. The V end lost 5 bases, the J end lost 1 base, and 11 bases lay between the germline ends. This CDR3 region has 14 residues. DNA for the CDR3: TGTGCCAGCAGTTCCGCGGGAGGGAACACTGAAGCTTTCTTT. Translated: CASSSAGGNTEAFF.

The chain links TRBV9 to TRBJ1-6; perhaps TRBD1 as D (6 bases). The CDR3 extends over 14 amino acids. V dropped 0 bases and J dropped 9 bases, with 10 bases sitting between them. CDR1 is SGDLS, CDR2 YYNGEE, per germline. CDR3 loop: CASSVGGGFSPLHF. In DNA form, the CDR3 reads TGTGCCAGCAGCGTAGGTGGGGGCTTTTCACCCCTCCACTTT.

J is TRBJ2-5 and V is TRBV11-2, with 13 bases matching TRBD2. There are 17 residues in the CDR3. V trimming: 1 base; J trimming: 4 bases; junction bases outside the gene matches: 6. Germline CDR1 reads SGHAT; CDR2 reads FQNNGV. The CDR3 DNA reads as TGTGCCAGCAGCTTAGTTCAGGGACTAGCGGGGTTAGAGACCCAGTACTTC. Its protein product is CASSLVQGLAGLETQYF.

In this sample, this clone turned up many times. The chain recombines TRBV10-1 with TRBJ1-6; possibly TRBD1 for D (6 bases). CDR3 length: 13 residues. V was trimmed by 8 bases and J by 13 bases, leaving 18 bases between them. The germline V gene has CDR1 WNHNN and CDR2 SYGVQD (reference sequence). DNA of the CDR3: TGCGCCAGCCCCTCCGGGGGGCCACCTCCCCTCCACTTT. Protein product: CASPSGGPPPLHF.

This clone was seen ten or more times. V is TRBV2 and J is TRBJ2-5; no clear D. CDR1 SNHLY and CDR2 FYNNEI come from the germline V gene. CDR3 size: 14 residues. V lost 1 base to trimming and J lost 5 bases, with 11 bases between them. Here the CDR3 reads CASSEGTARETQYF. The CDR3 DNA sequence: TGTGCCAGCAGTGAAGGTACGGCGAGGGAGACCCAGTACTTC.

This clone has a count of ten or more. This chain joins TRBV5-1 and TRBJ1-5; 7 positions agree with TRBD1. The V and J ends lost 5 bases and 2 bases, in that order; junction bases with no gene match: 7. This CDR3 contains 15 residues. Germline V CDR1 and CDR2: SGHRS, YFSETQ. The CDR3 spells CASSPTGSRNQPQHF. Here the CDR3 DNA reads TGCGCCAGCAGTCCGACAGGGTCCCGCAATCAGCCCCAGCATTTT.

The J gene is TRBJ2-1, the V gene TRBV19; D is uncertain. CDR1 is LNHDA, CDR2 SQIVND, per germline (reference sequence). V was cut by 1 base and J by 9 bases, with 4 bases left in between. The CDR3 consists of 11 residues. CDR3: CASSIGAEQFF. The CDR3 DNA sequence: TGTGCCAGTAGTATAGGGGCTGAGCAGTTCTTC. Complete variable domain (other parts from reference TRBV19 and TRBJ2-1): DGGITQSPKYLFRKEGQNVTLSCEQNLNHDAMYWYRQDPGQGLRLIYYSQIVNDFQKGDIAEGYSVSREKKESFPLTVTSAQKNPTAFYLCASSIGAEQFFGPGTRLTVL.

This clone was observed at least ten times. The chain is built from TRBV20-1 and TRBJ1-2; no definite D call. Germline CDR1 is DFQATT and CDR2 is SNEGSKA (reference sequence). V lost 4 bases and J 3 bases, leaving 6 bases between the germline ends. This CDR3 region has 11 residues. DNA of the CDR3: TGCAGTGCTATTGAGGACTATGGCTACACCTTC. This translates into CSAIEDYGYTF.

The table lists this clone with many counts. The chain employs TRBV19 and TRBJ1-1; D is possibly TRBD1 (5 bases). Germline V gene lookup returns CDR1 LNHDA and CDR2 SQIVND (reference sequence). The CDR3 length is 16 residues. Trimming took off 10 bases at V and 1 base at J, with 22 bases between the two ends. CDR3 in DNA: TGTGCCACCTCTAGGTCCCCAAGCCAGGGGAACACTGAAGCTTTCTTT. Amino acids: CATSRSPSQGNTEAFF. Full variable domain (missing parts from reference TRBV19 and TRBJ1-1): DGGITQSPKYLFRKEGQNVTLSCEQNLNHDAMYWYRQDPGQGLRLIYYSQIVNDFQKGDIAEGYSVSREKKESFPLTVTSAQKNPTAFYLCATSRSPSQGNTEAFFGQGTRLTVV.

Ten or more counts support this clone. V and J are TRBV9 and TRBJ1-1; the match to TRBD1 covers 8 bases. Germline V CDR1 and CDR2: SGDLS, YYNGEE. This CDR3 comprises 13 residues. The junction had 4 bases not matched to a gene; V was cut back by 4 bases and J by 5 bases. The CDR3 region is CASSPRQGTEAFF. In DNA form, the CDR3 reads TGTGCCAGCAGCCCCCGACAGGGGACTGAAGCTTTCTTT.

This clone occurred many times. The genes are TRBV4-1 and TRBJ2-7; 8 positions agree with TRBD2. CDR3 length equals 17 residues. Germline CDR1 is MGHRA and CDR2 is YSYEKL. V shed 1 base, J shed 6 bases, and the junction held 14 bases outside the gene matches. The CDR3 bases are TGCGCCAGCAGCCAAGGACCGGATGCCCTGGCGGGGGGCGAGCAGTACTTC. Its protein product is CASSQGPDALAGGEQYF.

This clone was counted at least ten times. CDR3 region: CASSPGRGIDTQYF. The CDR3 DNA reads TGTGCCAGCAGCCCGGGACGAGGCATAGATACGCAGTATTTT. The genes are TRBV7-2 and TRBJ2-3, with D perhaps being TRBD1 or TRBD2 (5 bases each). The CDR3 spans 14 residues. The germline V gene has CDR1 SGHTA and CDR2 FQGNSA. V gave up 5 bases and J gave up 5 bases, with 14 bases separating them.

CDR3 protein: CASSWDRGPYGYTF. As DNA, the CDR3 is TGCGCCAGCAGCTGGGACAGGGGTCCCTATGGCTACACCTTC. The J gene is TRBJ1-2, the V gene TRBV5-1, with 10 bases fitting TRBD1. The germline CDR1 and CDR2 sequences are SGHRS and YFSETQ. Trimming cost V 3 bases and J 4 bases; bases outside gene matches: 3. The CDR3 is made up of 14 amino acids.

This clone turned up a few times. The chain carries TRBV7-2 and TRBJ2-7; no clear D. V was pared by 5 bases and J by 3 bases, with 8 bases between. The CDR3 spans 12 residues. The germline V gene has CDR1 SGHTA and CDR2 FQGNSA. This CDR3 is CASSEGYYEQYF. The CDR3 DNA sequence: TGTGCCAGCAGCGAAGGATACTACGAGCAGTACTTC.

This clone was seen repeatedly, ten times or more. This could be a read error, since a much larger clone is one nucleotide away. In the same sample, other DNA sequences code for this CDR3. This chain joins TRBV6-1 and TRBJ1-6; 7 positions match TRBD1. There are 15 residues in the CDR3. V shed 2 bases, J shed 7 bases, and the junction held 5 bases outside the gene matches. Germline loops: CDR1 MNHNS, CDR2 SASEGT. CDR3: CASSEMTGPNSPLHF. CDR3 bases: TGTGCCAGCAGTGAAATGACAGGGCCCAATTCACCCCTCCACTTT.

This clone was recorded at least ten times. CDR3 protein: CASSFSTGFNQPQHF. The DNA of the CDR3 is TGTGCCAGCAGTTTTTCGACAGGGTTTAATCAGCCCCAGCATTTT. The V call is TRBV12-3 or TRBV12-4, the J call TRBJ1-5, with TRBD1 matching over 7 bases. The ends lost 3 bases at V and 4 bases at J; junction bases unmatched: 6. This CDR3 has 15 amino acids.

This clone was found a few times. This chain joins TRBV12-3 or TRBV12-4 and TRBJ2-2; 9 bases are a match to TRBD1. The CDR3 length is 15 residues. V dropped 6 bases and J dropped 5; count of bases not matched to a gene: 7. The CDR3 bases are TGTGCCAGCAGCTCGGACAGGGGTTATACCGGGGAGCTGTTTTTT. Its translation: CASSSDRGYTGELFF.

This sequence joins TRBV13 and TRBJ1-1, with D hard to call. V dropped 5 bases and J dropped 8 bases, with 9 bases sitting between them. The CDR3 spans 11 residues. Per germline, CDR1 PRHDT and CDR2 FYEKMQ (reference sequence). The CDR3, as DNA: TGTGCCAGCAGCCTCGACGGAGAAGCTTTCTTT. Translated, it gives CASSLDGEAFF.